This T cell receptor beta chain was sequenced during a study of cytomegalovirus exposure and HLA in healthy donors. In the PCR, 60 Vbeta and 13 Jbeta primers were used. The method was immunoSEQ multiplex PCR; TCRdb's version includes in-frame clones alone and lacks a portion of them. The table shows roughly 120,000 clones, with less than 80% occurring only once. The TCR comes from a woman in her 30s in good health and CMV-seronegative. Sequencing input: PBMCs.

The DNA of the CDR3 is TGCGCCAGCAGCTTGGAAGGTGGAGTGAACACCGGGGAGCTGTTTTTT. Amino acid sequence: CASSLEGGVNTGELFF. The chain links TRBV5-1 to TRBJ2-2; D is undetermined. Germline V lookup: CDR1 SGHRS, CDR2 YFSETQ. The CDR3 covers 16 residues. Trimming left V 0 bases short and J 1 base short, with 10 bases between.